This entry concerns a single T cell receptor (beta chain). Germline CDR1 and CDR2: SGDLS and YYNGEE. This CDR3 is built from 13 residues. V shed 4 bases and J shed 9 bases, with 14 bases lying between them. The source of the sample is a study of cytomegalovirus exposure and HLA in healthy donors. Primers: 60 Vbeta forward and 13 Jbeta reverse. Data came from immunoSEQ multiplex PCR; TCRdb stores just in-frame clones and leaves some out. Among 130,000 to 150,000 clones, 79% were seen once, and the ten largest hold 6.5% to 8%. The chain uses TRBV9 and TRBJ2-1; tentative D call: TRBD2 (6 bases). The sequencing sample was made of PBMCs. The clonotype was recovered from a woman in her forties in good health and CMV-seropositive. CDR3 loop: CASSWRDSGEQFF. The CDR3 nucleotides are TGTGCCAGCAGCTGGCGGGACTCCGGTGAGCAGTTCTTC. The full variable domain, completed using reference TRBV9 and TRBJ2-1, is DSGVTQTPKHLITATGQRVTLRCSPRSGDLSVYWYQQSLDQGLQFLIQYYNGEERAKGNILERFSAQQFPDLHSELNLSSLELGDSALYFCASSWRDSGEQFFGPGTRLTVL.